These 10 T cell receptor beta chains came from one sample sequenced in a study of T cell responses to AZD1222 COVID-19 vaccine. Sequencing was performed with immunoSEQ multiplex PCR; in TCRdb, only in-frame clones are kept and a portion is missing. The sample has approximately 60,000 clones; 84% are singletons. The specimen comprised peripheral blood, sampled on day 0 of AZD1222 vaccination. The source of these receptors is an adult in good health.

This sequence joins TRBV30 and TRBJ1-1, with 10 positions matching TRBD1. This CDR3 has 14 residues. Germline lookup yields CDR1 GTSNPN and CDR2 SVGIG (reference sequence). The J segment lost 5 bases and the V segment lost 4 bases, leaving 7 bases of the junction unmatched. CDR3 in amino acids: CAWKWTGGDTEAFF. CDR3 in DNA: TGTGCCTGGAAGTGGACAGGGGGTGATACTGAAGCTTTCTTT.

This chain joins TRBV5-6 and TRBJ2-7; the D gene is possibly TRBD1 (5 bases). The CDR3 runs 14 residues. V lost 4 bases to trimming and J lost 2 bases, with 13 bases between them. The germline V gene has CDR1 SGHDT and CDR2 YYEEEE. CDR3 nucleotides: TGTGCCAGCAGCCCTGTCCAGGGAACCTACGAGCAGTACTTC. Translated: CASSPVQGTYEQYF.

The V and J genes are TRBV6-1 and TRBJ1-2, with D possibly being TRBD1 (5 bases). V lost 2 bases and J 0 bases, leaving 7 bases between the germline ends. CDR1 and CDR2 (germline): MNHNS, SASEGT. The CDR3 consists of 14 residues. The CDR3 bases are TGTGCCAGCAGTGAACAGGGCACTAACTATGGCTACACCTTC. Translating it yields CASSEQGTNYGYTF.

The rearrangement joins TRBV5-5 to TRBJ1-3; no clear D. This CDR3 is 16 amino acids long. Trimming pared 1 base from V and 0 bases from J, leaving 11 bases between. The germline gives CDR1 SGHKS, CDR2 YYEKEE (reference sequence). The DNA for the CDR3 is TGTGCCAGCAGCTTGCGGTCCTCCGGCTCTGGAAACACCATATATTTT. Protein product: CASSLRSSGSGNTIYF. Combining the CDR3 with reference TRBV5-5 and TRBJ1-3 gives the whole variable domain DAGVTQSPTHLIKTRGQQVTLRCSPISGHKSVSWYQQVLGQGPQFIFQYYEKEERGRGNFPDRFSARQFPNYSSELNVNALLLGDSALYLCASSLRSSGSGNTIYFGEGSWLTVV.

The chain combines TRBV10-3 with TRBJ1-1; no clear D gene. Trimming shortened V by 3 bases and J by 4 bases, and 6 bases separated the two germline ends. In germline, CDR1 is ENHRY, CDR2 SYGVKD. This CDR3 region has 12 residues. CDR3: CAISDSPTEAFF. CDR3 coding DNA: TGTGCCATCAGTGACTCCCCCACTGAAGCTTTCTTT.

The chain couples TRBV30 to TRBJ1-2; D not resolved. The CDR3 spans 13 residues. V dropped 0 bases and J dropped 6 bases, with 11 bases sitting between them. CDR1 and CDR2 from the germline V gene are GTSNPN and SVGIG (reference sequence). In DNA form, the CDR3 reads TGTGCCTGGAGTGTAGAAGGGTTTCATGGCTACACCTTC. Translated: CAWSVEGFHGYTF.

This chain connects TRBV2 to TRBJ1-4, with D perhaps TRBD1 (5 bases). The V gene's germline CDR1 is SNHLY and CDR2 FYNNEI. This CDR3 has 14 residues. The V and J ends lost 8 bases and 2 bases respectively, with 12 bases between them. The CDR3 is CASELQVTNEKLFF. The CDR3, as DNA: TGTGCCAGCGAATTACAGGTTACTAATGAAAAACTGTTTTTT. The entire variable domain, with the rest obtained from reference TRBV2 and TRBJ1-4, is as follows: EPEVTQTPSHQVTQMGQEVILRCVPISNHLYFYWYRQILGQKVEFLVSFYNNEISEKSEIFDDQFSVERPDGSNFTLKIRSTKLEDSAMYFCASELQVTNEKLFFGSGTQLSVL.

This chain uses TRBV30 with TRBJ2-5; D unclear. The CDR3 length is 13 residues. Deletions cut 0 bases from V and 5 bases from J, with 10 bases between. CDR1 is GTSNPN, CDR2 SVGIG, per germline (reference sequence). The CDR3 bases are TGTGCCTGGAGTGTACGGTTGGGGGAGACCCAGTACTTC. Its protein is CAWSVRLGETQYF. Combining the CDR3 with reference TRBV30 and TRBJ2-5 gives the whole variable domain SQTIHQWPATLVQPVGSPLSLECTVEGTSNPNLYWYRQAAGRGLQLLFYSVGIGQISSEVPQNLSASRPQDRQFILSSKKLLLSDSGFYLCAWSVRLGETQYFGPGTRLLVL.

This sequence joins TRBV5-6 and TRBJ1-6, with D possibly matching TRBD1 (5 bases). Per the germline V gene, CDR1 is SGHDT and CDR2 is YYEEEE. The CDR3 is made up of 11 amino acids. The V end lost 7 bases, the J end lost 7 bases, and 6 bases lay between the germline ends. CDR3 nucleotides: TGTGCCAGCCCAGGGAATTCACCCCTCCACTTT. Translating gives CASPGNSPLHF.

The chain carries TRBV28 and TRBJ1-1; D gene unclear. From germline, CDR1 is MDHEN and CDR2 SYDVKM. Trimming removed 5 bases at V and 3 bases at J, with 13 bases between. CDR3 size: 14 residues. CDR3 loop: CASSPETYYTEAFF. CDR3 nucleotides: TGTGCCAGCAGTCCTGAGACATATTACACTGAAGCTTTCTTT.